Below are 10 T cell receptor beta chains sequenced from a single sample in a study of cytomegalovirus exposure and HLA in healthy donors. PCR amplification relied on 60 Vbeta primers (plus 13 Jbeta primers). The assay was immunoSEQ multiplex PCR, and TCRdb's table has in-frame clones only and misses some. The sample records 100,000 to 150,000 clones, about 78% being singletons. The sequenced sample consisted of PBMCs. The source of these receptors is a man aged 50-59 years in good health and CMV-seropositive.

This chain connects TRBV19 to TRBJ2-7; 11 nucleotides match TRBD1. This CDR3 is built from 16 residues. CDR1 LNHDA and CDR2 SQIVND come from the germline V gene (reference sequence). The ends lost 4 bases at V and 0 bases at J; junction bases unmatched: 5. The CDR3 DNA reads TGTGCCAGTAGTAGAACCGGGACAGGGGGCTCCTACGAGCAGTACTTC. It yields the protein CASSRTGTGGSYEQYF.

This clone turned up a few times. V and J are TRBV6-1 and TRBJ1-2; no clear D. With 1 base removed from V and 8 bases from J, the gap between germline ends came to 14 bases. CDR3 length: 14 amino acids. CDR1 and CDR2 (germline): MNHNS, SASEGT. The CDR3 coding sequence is TGTGCCAGCAGTGAAGGGGCCAATCTTAGAGGCTACACCTTC. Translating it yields CASSEGANLRGYTF.

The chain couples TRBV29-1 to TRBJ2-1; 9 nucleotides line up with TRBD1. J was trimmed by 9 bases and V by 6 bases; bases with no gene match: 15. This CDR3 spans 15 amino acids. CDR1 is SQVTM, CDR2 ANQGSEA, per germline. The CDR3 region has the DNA TGCAGCGTAGATCCCGGGACAGGGTTCCGGGGTGAGCAGTTCTTC. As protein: CSVDPGTGFRGEQFF.

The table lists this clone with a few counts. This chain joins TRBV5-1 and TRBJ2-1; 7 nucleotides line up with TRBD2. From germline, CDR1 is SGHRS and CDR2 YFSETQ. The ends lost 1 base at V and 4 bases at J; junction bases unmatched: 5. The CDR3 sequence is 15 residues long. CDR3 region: CASSLSSSGYNEQFF. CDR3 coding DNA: TGCGCCAGCAGCTTGTCGTCTAGCGGATACAATGAGCAGTTCTTC.

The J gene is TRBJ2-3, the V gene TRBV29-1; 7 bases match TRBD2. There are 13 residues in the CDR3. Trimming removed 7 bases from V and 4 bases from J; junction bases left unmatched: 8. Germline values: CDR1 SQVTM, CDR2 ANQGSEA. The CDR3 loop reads CSAQRGIPDTQYF. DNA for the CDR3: TGCAGCGCCCAGCGGGGTATCCCAGATACGCAGTATTTT.

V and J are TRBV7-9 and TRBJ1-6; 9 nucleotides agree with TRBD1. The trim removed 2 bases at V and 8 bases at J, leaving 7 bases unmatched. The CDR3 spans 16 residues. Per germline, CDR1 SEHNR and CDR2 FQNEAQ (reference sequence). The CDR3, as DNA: TGTGCCAGCAGCTTAACAGGGGGCTATGAGGATTCACCCCTCCACTTT. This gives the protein CASSLTGGYEDSPLHF.

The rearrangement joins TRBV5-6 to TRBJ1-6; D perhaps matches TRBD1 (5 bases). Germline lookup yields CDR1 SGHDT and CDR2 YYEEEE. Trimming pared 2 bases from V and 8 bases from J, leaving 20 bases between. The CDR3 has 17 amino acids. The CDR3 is CASSLAGHQTPDSPLHF. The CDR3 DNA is TGTGCCAGCAGCTTAGCTGGACACCAAACGCCAGATTCACCCCTCCACTTT.

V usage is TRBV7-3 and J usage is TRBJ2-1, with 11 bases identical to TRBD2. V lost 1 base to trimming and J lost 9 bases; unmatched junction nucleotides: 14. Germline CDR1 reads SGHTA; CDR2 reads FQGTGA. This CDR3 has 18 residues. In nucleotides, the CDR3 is TGTGCCAGCAGCTTAAGCCCGAGAACTAGCGGGAGTGCTTCTGAGCAGTTCTTC. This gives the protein CASSLSPRTSGSASEQFF.

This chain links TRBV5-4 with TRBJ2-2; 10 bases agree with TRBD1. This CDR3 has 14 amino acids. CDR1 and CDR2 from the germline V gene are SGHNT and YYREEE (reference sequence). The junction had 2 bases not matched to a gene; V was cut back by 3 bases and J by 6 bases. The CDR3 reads CASSSGTGAGELFF. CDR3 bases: TGTGCCAGCAGCTCCGGGACAGGGGCCGGGGAGCTGTTTTTT.

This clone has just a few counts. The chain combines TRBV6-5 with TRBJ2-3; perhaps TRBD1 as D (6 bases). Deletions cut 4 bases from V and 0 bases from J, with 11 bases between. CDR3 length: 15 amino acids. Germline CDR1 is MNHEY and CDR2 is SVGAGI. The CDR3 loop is CASSFRTDSTDTQYF. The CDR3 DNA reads TGTGCCAGCAGTTTCCGGACAGATAGCACAGATACGCAGTATTTT.